This T cell receptor beta chain was sequenced in a study of CD8+ T cells in alopecia areata (dated by TCRdb to 2016 to 2019). Regarding the study in general: The treated patients took part in an open-label pilot trial in which moderate-to-severe alopecia areata was treated with oral tofacitinib at 5 to 10 mg twice daily. Patients received tofacitinib for 6 to 18 months and were then followed off drug for 6 months to check for delayed response and recurrence. To study T cell clonal expansion in alopecia areata, the researchers applied high-throughput TCRbeta sequencing to both the C3H/HeJ mouse model and human patients. In humans, TCRbeta sequencing was performed on scalp tissue and on sorted CD4+ and CD8+ peripheral blood T cells from healthy controls and from patients with patchy or totalis/universalis alopecia areata. Tofacitinib-treated patients had biopsies at baseline and at 4 and 24 weeks of treatment, with a later scalp biopsy in several patients. Scalp clonality was compared across normal scalp (n=4), patchy alopecia areata scalp (n=8), and alopecia totalis/universalis scalp (n=8). The RNA source kit depended on sample type: the PAXgene miRNA kit for fixed scalp, the miRNeasy kit for PBMCs, and the RNeasy kit for mouse skin. TCRbeta CDR3 regions were amplified by immunoSEQ multiplex PCR with 35 Vbeta forward and 13 Jbeta reverse primers. Results the study describes overall, beyond this receptor: TCR sequences shared between patients were less clear than in mice, possibly partly because of HLA diversity in the patient population. Compared with normal scalp, lesional scalp had higher clonality and more expanded CD8+ clones, particularly in alopecia totalis/universalis, a pattern that suggests antigenic drive. Unlike mouse skin, where gammadelta T cells dominate, normal human skin contains resident alphabeta T cells that get sequenced too, which complicates analysis of the scalp TCR repertoire.

From the germline V gene, CDR1 is MNHEY and CDR2 is SVGAGI. V gives up 6 bases and J gives up 2 bases, and the segment between their germline ends measures 11 bases. There are 15 amino acids in the CDR3, from cysteine to phenylalanine inclusive. The CDR3 DNA has 45 bases and is translated from base 1. This clone was detected a few times. This receptor's antigen is unknown. Base qualities are missing; no much larger clone stands one base away. Interpreted using the paper, the time point label stands for: baseline before oral tofacitinib. From alopecia areata patients, peripheral blood was collected along with lesional scalp punch biopsies. After PBMCs were isolated by density centrifugation and stained for CD3, CD4 and CD8, a FACSAria was used to sort CD4+ and CD8+ T cells. Receptors were amplified or captured by the immunoSEQ multiplex PCR assay. To provide template for TCR sequencing, every sample had RNA extracted and reverse transcribed into cDNA. SuperScript III was used to make first-strand cDNA, primed with a 2:1 mix of oligo-dT and random hexamers. A synthetic immune receptor repertoire was used to assess amplification bias, and residual bias was removed computationally. The authors processed their data as follows. After raw reads were preprocessed to remove errors, the CDR3 was defined following IMGT conventions as running from the conserved cysteine to phenylalanine. Clonality was calculated as 1 minus Shannon entropy normalized by log2 of the number of productive unique TCRs. CD4 or CD8 identity of scalp clones was inferred by cross-referencing scalp TCRbeta sequences with sorted blood CD4 and CD8 repertoires. The source is immuneACCESS, and TCRdb retained only in-frame sequences with V and J called. Part of the clones is not carried over; for the studies checked, unresolved V genes explain less than half of this, and the remainder is unexplained. V and J calls and clone size are copied from that table; D and trimming were computed from the DNA. Here the sample has 140,000 to 150,000 clones; 40% to 55% occur a single time. The ten largest account for 0.95% to 1% of the sample.

The sequences come from CD4+ T cells sorted from blood, collected at week 0. The sequence came from a human donor with alopecia areata. The rearranged segments are TRBV6-5 and TRBJ2-6, with TRBD1 perhaps the D gene, on 5 matching bases. The DNA sequence is TGTGCCAGCAGCTATCAGGGAACTGGGGCCAACGTCCTGACTTTC. This encodes CASSYQGTGANVLTF.